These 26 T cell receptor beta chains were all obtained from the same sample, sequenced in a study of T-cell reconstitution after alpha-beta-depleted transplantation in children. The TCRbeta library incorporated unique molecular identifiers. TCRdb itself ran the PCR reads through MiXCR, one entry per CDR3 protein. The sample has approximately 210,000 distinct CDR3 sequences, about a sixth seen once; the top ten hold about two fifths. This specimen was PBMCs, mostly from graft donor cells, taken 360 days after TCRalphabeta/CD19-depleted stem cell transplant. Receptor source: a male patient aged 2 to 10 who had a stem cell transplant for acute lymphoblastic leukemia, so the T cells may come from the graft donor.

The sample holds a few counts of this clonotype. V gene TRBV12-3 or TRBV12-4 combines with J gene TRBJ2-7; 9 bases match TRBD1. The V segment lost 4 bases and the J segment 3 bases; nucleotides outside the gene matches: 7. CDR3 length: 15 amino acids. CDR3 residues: CASSSPGQGVYEQYF. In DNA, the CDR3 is TGTGCCAGCAGTTCTCCGGGACAGGGCGTCTACGAGCAGTACTTC.

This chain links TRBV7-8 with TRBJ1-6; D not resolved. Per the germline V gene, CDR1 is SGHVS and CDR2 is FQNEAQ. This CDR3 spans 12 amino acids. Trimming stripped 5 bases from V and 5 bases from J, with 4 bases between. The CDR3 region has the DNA TGTGCCAGCAGCCTCGATAATTCACCCCTCCACTTT. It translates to CASSLDNSPLHF. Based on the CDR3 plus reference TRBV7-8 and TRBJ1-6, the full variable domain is GAGVSQSPRYKVAKRGQDVALRCDPISGHVSLFWYQQALGQGPEFLTYFQNEAQLDKSGLPSDRFFAERPEGSVSTLKIQRTQQEDSAVYLCASSLDNSPLHFGNGTRLTVT.

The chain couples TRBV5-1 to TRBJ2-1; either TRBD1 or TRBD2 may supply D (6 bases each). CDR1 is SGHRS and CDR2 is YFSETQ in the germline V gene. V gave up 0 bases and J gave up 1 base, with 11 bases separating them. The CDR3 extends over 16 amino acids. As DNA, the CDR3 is TGCGCCAGCAGCTTGGTTCCGGGGGCTTCCTACAATGAGCAGTTCTTC. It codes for CASSLVPGASYNEQFF.

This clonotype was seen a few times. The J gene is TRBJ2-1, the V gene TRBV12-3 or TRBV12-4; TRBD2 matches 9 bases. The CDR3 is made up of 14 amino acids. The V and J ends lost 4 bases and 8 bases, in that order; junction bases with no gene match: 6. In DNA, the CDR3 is TGTGCCAGCAGTTCAACTAGCGGGTTCTATGAGCAGTTCTTC. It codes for CASSSTSGFYEQFF.

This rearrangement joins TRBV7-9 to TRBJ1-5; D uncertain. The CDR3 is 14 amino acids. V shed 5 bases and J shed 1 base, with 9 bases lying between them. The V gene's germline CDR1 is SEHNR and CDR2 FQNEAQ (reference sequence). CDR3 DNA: TGTGCCAGCAGCGAGCCTAGGAGCAATCAGCCCCAGCATTTT. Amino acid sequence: CASSEPRSNQPQHF.

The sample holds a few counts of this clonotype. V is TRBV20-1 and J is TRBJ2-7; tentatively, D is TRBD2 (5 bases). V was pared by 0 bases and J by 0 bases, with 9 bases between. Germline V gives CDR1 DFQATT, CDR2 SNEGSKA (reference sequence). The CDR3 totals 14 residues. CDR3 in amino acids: CSARDRLASYEQYF. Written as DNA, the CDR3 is TGCAGTGCTAGAGATCGGCTAGCCTCCTACGAGCAGTACTTC.

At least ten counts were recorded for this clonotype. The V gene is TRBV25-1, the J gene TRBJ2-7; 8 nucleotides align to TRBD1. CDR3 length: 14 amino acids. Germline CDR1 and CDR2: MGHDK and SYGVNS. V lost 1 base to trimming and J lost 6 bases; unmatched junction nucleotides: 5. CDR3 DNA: TGTGCCAGCAGTGAATTTGCAGGGGGCAGCGAGCAGTACTTC. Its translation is CASSEFAGGSEQYF.

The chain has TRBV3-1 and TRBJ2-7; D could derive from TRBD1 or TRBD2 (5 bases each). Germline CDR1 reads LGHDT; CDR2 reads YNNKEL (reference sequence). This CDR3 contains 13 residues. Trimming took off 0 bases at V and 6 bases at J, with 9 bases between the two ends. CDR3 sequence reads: CASSQDRGAEQYF. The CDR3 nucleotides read TGTGCCAGCAGCCAAGATCGGGGCGCCGAGCAGTACTTC.

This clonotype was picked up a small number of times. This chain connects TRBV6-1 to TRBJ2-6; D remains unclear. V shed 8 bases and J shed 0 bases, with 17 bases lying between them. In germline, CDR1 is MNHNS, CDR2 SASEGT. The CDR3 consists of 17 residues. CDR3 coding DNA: TGTGCCAGCGCGGTCGCTGGAATAAGCTCTGGGGCCAACGTCCTGACTTTC. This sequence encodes CASAVAGISSGANVLTF.

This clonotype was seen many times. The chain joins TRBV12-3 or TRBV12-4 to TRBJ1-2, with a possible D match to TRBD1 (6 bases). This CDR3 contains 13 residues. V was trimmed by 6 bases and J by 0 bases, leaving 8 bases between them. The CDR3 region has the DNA TGTGCCAGCAGGGACAGAGCTAACTATGGCTACACCTTC. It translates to CASRDRANYGYTF.

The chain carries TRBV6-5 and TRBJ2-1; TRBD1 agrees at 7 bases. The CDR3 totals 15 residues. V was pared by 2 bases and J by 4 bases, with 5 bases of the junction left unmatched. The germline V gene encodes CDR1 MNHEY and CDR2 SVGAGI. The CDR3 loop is CASSYLQGIYNEQFF. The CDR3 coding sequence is TGTGCCAGCAGTTACCTACAGGGGATTTACAATGAGCAGTTCTTC.

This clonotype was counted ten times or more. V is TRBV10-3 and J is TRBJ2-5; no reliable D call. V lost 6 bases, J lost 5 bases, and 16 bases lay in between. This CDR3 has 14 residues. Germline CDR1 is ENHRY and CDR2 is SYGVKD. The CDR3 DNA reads TGTGCCATCAGCCAAGGGTCGGAGATGGAGACCCAGTACTTC. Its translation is CAISQGSEMETQYF.

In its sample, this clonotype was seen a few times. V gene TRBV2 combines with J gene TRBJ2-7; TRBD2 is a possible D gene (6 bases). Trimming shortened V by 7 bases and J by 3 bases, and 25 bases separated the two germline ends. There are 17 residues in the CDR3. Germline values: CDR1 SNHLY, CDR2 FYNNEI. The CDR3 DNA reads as TGTGCCAGCACTACGGCCCCTGATTTGCGGGGAGGCTACGAGCAGTACTTC. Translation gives CASTTAPDLRGGYEQYF.

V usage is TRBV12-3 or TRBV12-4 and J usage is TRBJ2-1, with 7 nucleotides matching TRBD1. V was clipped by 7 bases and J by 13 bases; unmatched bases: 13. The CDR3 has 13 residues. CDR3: CASTPIPGDRQFF. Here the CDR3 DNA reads TGTGCCAGCACCCCTATCCCCGGGGACAGACAGTTCTTC.

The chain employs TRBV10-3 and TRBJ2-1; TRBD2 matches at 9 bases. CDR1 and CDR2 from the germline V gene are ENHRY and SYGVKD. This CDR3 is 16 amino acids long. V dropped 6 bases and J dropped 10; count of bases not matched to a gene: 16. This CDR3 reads CAIRDRILNLAGEQFF. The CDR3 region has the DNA TGTGCCATCAGAGACCGAATCCTGAACCTAGCGGGGGAGCAGTTCTTC.

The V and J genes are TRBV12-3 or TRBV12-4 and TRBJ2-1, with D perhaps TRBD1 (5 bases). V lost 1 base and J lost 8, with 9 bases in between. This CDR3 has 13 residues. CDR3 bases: TGTGCCAGCAGTTTAGGACCCAGGGATGAGCAGTTCTTC. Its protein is CASSLGPRDEQFF.

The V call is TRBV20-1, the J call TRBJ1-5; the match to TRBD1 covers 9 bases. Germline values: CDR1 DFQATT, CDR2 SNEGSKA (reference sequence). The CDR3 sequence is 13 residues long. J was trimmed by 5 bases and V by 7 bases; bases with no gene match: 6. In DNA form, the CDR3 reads TGCAGTGTTCGACAGGGGGTCGATCAGCCCCAGCATTTT. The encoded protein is CSVRQGVDQPQHF.

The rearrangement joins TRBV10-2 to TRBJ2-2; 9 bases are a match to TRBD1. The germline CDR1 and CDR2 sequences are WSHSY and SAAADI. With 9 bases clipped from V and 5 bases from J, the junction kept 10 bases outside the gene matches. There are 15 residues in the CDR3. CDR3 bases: TGCGCCAGTCTTCTGGGGACAGGGATTACCGGGGAGCTGTTTTTT. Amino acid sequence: CASLLGTGITGELFF.

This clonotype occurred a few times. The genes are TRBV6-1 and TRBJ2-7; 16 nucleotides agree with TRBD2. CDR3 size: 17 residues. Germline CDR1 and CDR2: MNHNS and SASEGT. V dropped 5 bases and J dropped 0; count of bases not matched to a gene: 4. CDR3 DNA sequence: TGTGCCAGCAGTACGGGGACTAGCGGGGGGGCCTCCTACGAGCAGTACTTC. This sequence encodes CASSTGTSGGASYEQYF.

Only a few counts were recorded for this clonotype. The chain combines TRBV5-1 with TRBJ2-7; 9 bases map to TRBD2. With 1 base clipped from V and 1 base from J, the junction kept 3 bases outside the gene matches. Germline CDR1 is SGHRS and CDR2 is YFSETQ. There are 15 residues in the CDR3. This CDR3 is CASSLLAGGSYEQYF. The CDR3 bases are TGCGCCAGCAGCTTGCTGGCGGGGGGGTCCTACGAGCAGTACTTC.

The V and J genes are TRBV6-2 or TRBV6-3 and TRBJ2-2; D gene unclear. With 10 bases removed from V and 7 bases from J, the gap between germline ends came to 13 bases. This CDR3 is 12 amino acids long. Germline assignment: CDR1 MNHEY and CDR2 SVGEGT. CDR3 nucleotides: TGTGCCACCAGACCGGGCGGCGGGGAGCTGTTTTTT. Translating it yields CATRPGGGELFF.

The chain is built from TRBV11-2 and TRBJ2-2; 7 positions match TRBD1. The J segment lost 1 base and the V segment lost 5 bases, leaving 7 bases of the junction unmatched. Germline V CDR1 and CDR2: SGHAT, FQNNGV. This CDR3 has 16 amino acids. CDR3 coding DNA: TGTGCCAGCAGCCCTATACAGGGGATGAACACCGGGGAGCTGTTTTTT. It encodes CASSPIQGMNTGELFF.

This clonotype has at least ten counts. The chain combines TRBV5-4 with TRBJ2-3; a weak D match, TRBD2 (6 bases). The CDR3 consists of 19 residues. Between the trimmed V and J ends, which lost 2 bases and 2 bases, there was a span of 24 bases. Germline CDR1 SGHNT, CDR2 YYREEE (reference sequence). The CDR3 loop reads CASSLRPSGGARPTDTQYF. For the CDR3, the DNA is TGTGCCAGCAGCTTACGTCCTTCCGGAGGGGCGAGGCCCACAGATACGCAGTATTTT.

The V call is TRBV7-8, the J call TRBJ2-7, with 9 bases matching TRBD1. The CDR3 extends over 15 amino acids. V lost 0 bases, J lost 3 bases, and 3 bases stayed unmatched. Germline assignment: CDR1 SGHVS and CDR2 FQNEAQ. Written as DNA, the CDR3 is TGTGCCAGCAGCTTAGCATCGGACAGGGGCTACGAGCAGTACTTC. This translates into CASSLASDRGYEQYF.

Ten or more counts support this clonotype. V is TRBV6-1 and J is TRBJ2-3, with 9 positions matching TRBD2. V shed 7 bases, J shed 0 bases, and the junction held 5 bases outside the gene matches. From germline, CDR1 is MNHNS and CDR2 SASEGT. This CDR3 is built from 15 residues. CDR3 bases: TGTGCCAGCAAAGCTAGCGGGGCTAGCACAGATACGCAGTATTTT. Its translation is CASKASGASTDTQYF.

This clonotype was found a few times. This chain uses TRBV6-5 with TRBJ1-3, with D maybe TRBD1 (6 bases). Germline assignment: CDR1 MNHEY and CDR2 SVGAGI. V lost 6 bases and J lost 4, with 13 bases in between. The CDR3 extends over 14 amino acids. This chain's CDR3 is CASSYREMGNTIYF. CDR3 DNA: TGTGCCAGCAGCTACAGGGAGATGGGAAACACCATATATTTT.